A single TCR beta chain is shown here with its context. No antigen is known for it. The data are from a study of cytomegalovirus exposure and HLA in healthy donors. The PCR made use of 60 Vbeta and 13 Jbeta primers. Per the original methods: In a later analysis, of approximately 81 million unique beta chains, roughly 10 million appeared in at least two donors. The table came from immunoSEQ multiplex PCR; TCRdb's copy has only in-frame clones and leaves some out. V and J calls and clone size follow that table, whereas D and trimming were derived from the DNA. The repertoire holds some 200,000 clones, with about 70% as singletons. The CDR3 is 16 residues long. Germline V CDR1 and CDR2: SGHTA, FQGNSA. With 5 bases removed from V and 8 bases from J, the gap between germline ends came to 22 bases. General observations from the study: Among the CMV-associated chains, three were confirmed in vitro as specific for CMV antigens. Researchers reportedly found TCR beta sequences accurately predicted most subjects' HLA-A and HLA-B alleles. What a later analysis showed was that several of the most significant clusters appeared linked to common viral pathogens.

The chain is built from TRBV7-2 and TRBJ2-1, with D possibly matching TRBD2 (6 bases). The TCR originated in a man between 35 and 55 years old in good health and CMV-seropositive. Sample: PBMCs. This CDR3 is CASSPTSRGWGDEQFF. As DNA, the CDR3 is TGTGCCAGCAGCCCGACATCCCGGGGGTGGGGCGATGAGCAGTTCTTC.